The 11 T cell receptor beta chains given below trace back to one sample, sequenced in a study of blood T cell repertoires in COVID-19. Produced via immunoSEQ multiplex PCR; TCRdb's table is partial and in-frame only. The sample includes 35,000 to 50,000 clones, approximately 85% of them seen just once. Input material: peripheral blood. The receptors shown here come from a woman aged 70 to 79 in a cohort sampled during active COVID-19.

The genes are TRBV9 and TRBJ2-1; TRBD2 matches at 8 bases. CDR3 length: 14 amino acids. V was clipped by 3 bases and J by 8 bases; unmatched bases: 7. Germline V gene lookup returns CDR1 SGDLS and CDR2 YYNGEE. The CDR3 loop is CASSAPGGRDEQFF. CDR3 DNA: TGTGCCAGCAGCGCCCCGGGGGGGAGAGATGAGCAGTTCTTC.

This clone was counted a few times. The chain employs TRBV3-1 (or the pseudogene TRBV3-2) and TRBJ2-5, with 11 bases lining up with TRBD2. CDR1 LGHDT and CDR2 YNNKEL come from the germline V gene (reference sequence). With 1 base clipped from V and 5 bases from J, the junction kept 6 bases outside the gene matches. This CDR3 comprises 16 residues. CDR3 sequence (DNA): TGTGCCAGCAGCCAAGTCGGGCTAGCGGGAGGTGAGACCCAGTACTTC. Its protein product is CASSQVGLAGGETQYF.

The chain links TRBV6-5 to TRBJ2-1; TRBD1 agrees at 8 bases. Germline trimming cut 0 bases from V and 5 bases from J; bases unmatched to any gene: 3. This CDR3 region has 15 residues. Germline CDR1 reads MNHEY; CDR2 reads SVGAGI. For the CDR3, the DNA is TGTGCCAGCAGTTACTCGAGGGGACAGGACAATGAGCAGTTCTTC. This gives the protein CASSYSRGQDNEQFF.

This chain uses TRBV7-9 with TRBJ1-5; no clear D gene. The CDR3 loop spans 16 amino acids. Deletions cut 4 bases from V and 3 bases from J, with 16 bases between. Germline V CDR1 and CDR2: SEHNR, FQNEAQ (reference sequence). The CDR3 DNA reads TGTGCCAGCAGCTCCTATCCGGCAGGCCACAATCAGCCCCAGCATTTT. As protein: CASSSYPAGHNQPQHF.

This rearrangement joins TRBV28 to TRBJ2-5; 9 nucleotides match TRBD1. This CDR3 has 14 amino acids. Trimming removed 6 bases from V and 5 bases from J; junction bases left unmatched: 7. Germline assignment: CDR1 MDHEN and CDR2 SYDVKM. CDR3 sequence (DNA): TGTGCCAGCAGGCCACAGGGGGCTAGTGAGACCCAGTACTTC. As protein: CASRPQGASETQYF.

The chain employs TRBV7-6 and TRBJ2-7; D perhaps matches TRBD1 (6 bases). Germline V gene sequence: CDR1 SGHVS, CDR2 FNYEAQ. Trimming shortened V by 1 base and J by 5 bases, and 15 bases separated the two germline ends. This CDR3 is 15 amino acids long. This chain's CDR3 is CASSLEIQGGDEQYF. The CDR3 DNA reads TGTGCCAGCAGCTTAGAGATACAGGGTGGGGACGAGCAGTACTTC.

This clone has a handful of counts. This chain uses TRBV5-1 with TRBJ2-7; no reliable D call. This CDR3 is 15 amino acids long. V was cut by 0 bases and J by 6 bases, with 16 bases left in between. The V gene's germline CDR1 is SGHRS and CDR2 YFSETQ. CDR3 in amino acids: CASSLGRIVQAEQYF. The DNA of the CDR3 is TGCGCCAGCAGCTTGGGACGGATCGTCCAGGCCGAGCAGTACTTC. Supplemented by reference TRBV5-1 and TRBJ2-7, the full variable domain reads KAGVTQTPRYLIKTRGQQVTLSCSPISGHRSVSWYQQTPGQGLQFLFEYFSETQRNKGNFPGRFSGRQFSNSRSEMNVSTLELGDSALYLCASSLGRIVQAEQYFGPGTRLTVT.

CDR3 in DNA: TGTGCCAGCAGTTACGGACAGGCCGATTCTGGAAACACCATATATTTT. Translating it yields CASSYGQADSGNTIYF. This chain connects TRBV6-6 to TRBJ1-3, with 7 bases matching TRBD1. V was clipped by 2 bases and J by 1 base; unmatched bases: 5. The germline CDR1 and CDR2 sequences are MNHNY and SVGAGI (reference sequence). The CDR3 is 16 residues long.

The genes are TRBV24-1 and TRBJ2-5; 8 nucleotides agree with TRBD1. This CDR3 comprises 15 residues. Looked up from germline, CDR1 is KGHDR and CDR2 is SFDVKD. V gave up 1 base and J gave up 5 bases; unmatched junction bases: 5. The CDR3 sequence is CATSDFSGGRETQYF. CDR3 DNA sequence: TGTGCCACCAGTGATTTCTCAGGGGGCAGGGAGACCCAGTACTTC.

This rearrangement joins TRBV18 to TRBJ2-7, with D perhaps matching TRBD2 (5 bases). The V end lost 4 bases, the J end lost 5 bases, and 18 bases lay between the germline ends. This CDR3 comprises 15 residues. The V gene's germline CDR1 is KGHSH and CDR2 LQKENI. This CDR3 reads CASSLSVGAVDEQYF. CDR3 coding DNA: TGTGCCAGCTCACTGTCCGTGGGAGCGGTCGACGAGCAGTACTTC.

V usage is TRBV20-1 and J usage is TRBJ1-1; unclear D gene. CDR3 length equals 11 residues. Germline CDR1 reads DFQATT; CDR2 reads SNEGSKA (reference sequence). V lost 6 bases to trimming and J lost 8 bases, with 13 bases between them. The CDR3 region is CSALKIREAFF. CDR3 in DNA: TGCAGTGCCCTTAAAATACGGGAAGCTTTCTTT.